A selection of T cell receptor beta chains follows, all from one sample in a study of blood T cell repertoires in COVID-19. Generated by immunoSEQ multiplex PCR, the TCRdb table keeps only in-frame clones and is missing some. This sample yields 75,000 to 95,000 clones, of which approximately 88% are seen a single time; around 20% belongs to the top ten. Sequenced sample: peripheral blood. The receptors were sampled from a woman aged 55-69 years with COVID-19, enrolled during active disease. Each CDR3 is given with its conserved first and last residue. The D gene is left open where the match is weak.

d_call | v_call | cdr3_aa
TRBD1 | TRBV5-4 | CASSTEWGQGAAGYTF
. | TRBV18 | CASSPLENTEAFF
. | TRBV20-1 | CSANRGNEQFF
. | TRBV5-1 | CASSPRTEPSSYGYTF
TRBD2 | TRBV4-2 | CASSQALASGNNEQFF
TRBD2 | TRBV30 | CAWQTSGRYNEQFF
TRBD2 | TRBV7-9 | CASSLGVAGGQETQYF
. | TRBV2 | CASSGSNNQPQHF
TRBD2 | TRBV10-1 | CASSAGTSGHNEQFF
. | TRBV29-1 | CSVRTRSSYEQYF
TRBD2 | TRBV6-4 | CASSEPPGLAGGASTDTQYF
. | TRBV7-2 | CASSPTASNEKLFF
. | TRBV5-1 | CASSLSFVYSPLHF
. | TRBV12-3/TRBV12-4 | CASRPDRNNEQFF
. | TRBV30 | CAWSVQAGGTEAFF
. | TRBV28 | CASSFPRVVDSPLHF
. | TRBV6-5 | CASSWGRRGTEAFF
. | TRBV5-1 | CASSSQQETEAFF
. | TRBV6-5 | CASRSGGFADTQYF
. | TRBV6-2/TRBV6-3 | CASSYGLRNSPLHF
. | TRBV27 | CASRTDTNNYGYTF
. | TRBV5-1 | CASSLLRYTEVGLSSYEQYF
TRBD1 | TRBV7-2 | CASSPGQGQGIQYF
. | TRBV15 | CATSPGIEYGYTF
TRBD1 | TRBV7-2 | CASSKGQGFGEAFF
TRBD1 | TRBV28 | CASTTGDNEKLFF
TRBD2 | TRBV4-3 | CASSQDLGAGVLSYNEQFF
TRBD1 | TRBV18 | CASSTGQGADYGYTF
TRBD1 | TRBV18 | CASSPGTGGSKQYF
. | TRBV6-6 | CASSYQGGGETQYF
TRBD1 | TRBV6-5 | CASSPGQGAQPQHF
. | TRBV5-1 | CASSLETVNSPLHF
. | TRBV6-1 | CASSEKAVRQPQHF
. | TRBV11-2 | CASTPTLRNYGYTF
TRBD1 | TRBV6-5 | CASSYTVTGGSYGYTF
TRBD1 | TRBV5-5 | CASSSIFPGTVRSPLHF
TRBD1 | TRBV29-1 | CSVGQGNQPQHF
. | TRBV3-1/TRBV3-2 | CASSHSSYLVEFSEEQYF
TRBD1 | TRBV5-4 | CASSMGRDRGNIQYF
. | TRBV6-1 | CASSDRQEGRGYTF
TRBD1 | TRBV6-6 | CASSRNRGSVGTEAFF
TRBD1 | TRBV5-6 | CASSGIWDRGWSYTF
TRBD2 | TRBV28 | CASSSAGDSYNEQFF
TRBD1 | TRBV7-2 | CASSSPTGGYEQFF
. | TRBV7-9 | CASSLAAGARNTIYF
. | TRBV7-2 | CASSLVTGQENQPQHF
TRBD2 | TRBV5-1 | CASSLERGPYNEQFF
TRBD1 | TRBV19 | CASSIGGQSKQPQHF
. | TRBV7-3 | CASSLRQGETQYF
TRBD1 | TRBV7-3 | CASSPYSGTGRNEQFF
TRBD1 | TRBV9 | CASSVPTGGFYNEQFF
. | TRBV4-2 | CASSQNSGTRDTF
TRBD1 | TRBV19 | CASSIERQGRDQPQHF
. | TRBV7-2 | CASSLGGGNTIYF
TRBD2 | TRBV6-4 | CASSDPLVAGGTDTQYF
. | TRBV18 | CASSRDWRDPGNTIYF